This T cell receptor (beta chain) is from a study of blood T cell repertoires in COVID-19. About the research overall: The study drew acute and convalescent COVID-19 samples from the United States, Italy and Spain. T cells, B-cell-depleted T cells, or PBMCs provided the cDNA or gDNA that served as material.

Germline V gene sequence: CDR1 LNHDA, CDR2 SQIVND (reference sequence). V gave up 6 bases and J gave up 8 bases, with 16 bases separating them. The CDR3 is made up of 13 amino acids. In the source study's methods: The assay estimated nucleated cells by amplifying reference gene primers. The assay was immunoSEQ multiplex PCR, and TCRdb's table has in-frame clones only and misses some. Clone size and the V and J calls come from that table; the DNA yielded D and trimming. The sample yields 130,000 to 150,000 clones, approximately 81% seen once. This TCR was recovered from a human donor in a cohort sampled during active COVID-19. The sequencing input was peripheral blood. The chain uses TRBV19 and TRBJ1-2; TRBD1 is a possible D gene (5 bases). CDR3 region: CASRQAAAEGYTF. The CDR3 DNA follows: TGTGCCAGTAGACAGGCTGCGGCTGAGGGCTACACCTTC.